This T cell receptor (beta chain) appears in the sequencing data of a study of CXCR3-negative and CXCR3-positive naive CD8 T cells. The authors prepared UMI-labeled TRB cDNA libraries by 5' RACE. TCRdb reprocessed the 5' RACE reads and stores each CDR3 protein as one record, lacking DNA. This table holds tens of thousands of distinct CDR3 sequences. This CDR3 has 16 amino acids. Germline CDR1 reads PRHDT; CDR2 reads FYEKMQ (reference sequence). Overall study findings and caveats: The TRB CDR3s that CXCR3-positive naive cells carried were more hydrophobic than those of CXCR3-negative naive cells. The study found that naive CXCR3-negative and CXCR3-positive cells shared TRBV-TRBJ usage, while memory cells differed.

This clonotype registers medium-sized by frequency. Its matching antigen is unknown. The chain has TRBV13 and TRBJ2-1; TCRdb lists TRBD2, though no DNA is available to test this call. This clonotype was sampled from a human donor in good health. Some clones in this sample may be carry-over from other donors' samples. Sequencing used naive CXCR3- CD8+ T cells from blood. Subset of the sample: CD45RO-CCR7+CD27+CD95- naive CD8+ T cells lacking CXCR3 (TNR3-). The chain's CDR3 is CASSDGLAGSYNEQFF.